The T cell receptor (beta chain) under discussion was sequenced for a study of CD8+CD57+ T cells in acquired aplastic anemia. CDR1 LNHNV and CDR2 YYDKDF come from the germline V gene (reference sequence). J was trimmed by 2 bases and V by 3 bases; bases with no gene match: 2. This CDR3 has 15 amino acids. TCR beta VDJ and CDR3 were profiled, and genomic DNA was the template. One entry per CDR3 protein results from TCRdb running MiXCR on the reads. The sample contains about 120,000 distinct CDR3 sequences, over 55% of which appear only once. Those patients picked for sequencing had displayed CD8+CD57+ cell expansion on flow cytometry. Prior therapy had not been administered to any patient at the time of blood sampling.

Sequenced input: sorted CD4+, CD8+, or CD8+CD57+ T cells (not recorded which) from PBMCs. The clonotype comes from a human donor with aplastic anemia. The chain links TRBV15 to TRBJ2-3; 10 bases match TRBD1. Here the CDR3 DNA reads TGTGCCACCAGCAGTGGGACAGGGGACACAGATACGCAGTATTTT. Protein sequence: CATSSGTGDTDTQYF.